This T cell receptor (beta chain) appears in the sequencing data of a study of OX40 agonist ivuxolimab in advanced cancers. Notes on the research overall: Ivuxolimab was a fully human IgG2 agonistic monoclonal antibody targeting the costimulatory receptor OX40 (CD134). Intravenous ivuxolimab was administered to patients every 2 weeks at six dose levels: 0.01, 0.1, 0.3, 1.5, 3 and 10 mg/kg. Of the roughly 53 patients in dose escalation, about 20 had hepatocellular carcinoma, some 15 had melanoma, 9 had renal cell carcinoma and 9 had head and neck cancer. In the dose-escalation cohort, nearly 85% of patients were male, and the mean age was 60 years with a range of roughly 20 to 79. Patients were allowed to have had prior anti-PD-1, anti-PD-L1 or anti-CTLA-4 therapy, and roughly 40% of the dose-escalation patients had been treated with checkpoint inhibitors. Partial responses occurred in three dose-escalation patients, of whom one had hepatocellular carcinoma and two had cutaneous melanoma. Peripheral TCRbeta sequencing was intended to test whether TCR sequence diversity was altered and clonal T-cell expansion was caused by ivuxolimab. The monotherapy dose-escalation portion (N of about 50 patients) of the phase I ivuxolimab trial is reported in the paper. Results and caveats for the whole study, not just this receptor: The antigen specificity of the clonally expanded peripheral T cells was not determined. After ivuxolimab, more expanded clones were found on average in CD8+ T cells than in CD4+ T cells. At doses of 0.1 to 3.0 mg/kg, clonal expansion of both CD4+ and CD8+ T cells in blood was seen between baseline and week 6. Low levels of normalized T-cell clonal expansion were also shown by some nonresponding patients. Partial responders in the 0.1-3.0 mg/kg groups had among the lowest normalized peripheral clonal expansion, especially among CD8+ T cells.

From its cysteine to its phenylalanine, the CDR3 spans 14 amino acids. Only the CDR3 DNA is retained, 42 bases long and in frame from the first base. Looking up the germline V gene yields CDR1 SQVTM and CDR2 ANQGSEA. Trimming takes 7 bases from V and 5 bases from J, and the germline ends sit 18 bases apart. Patients with autoimmune disease history or receiving systemic immunosuppression were excluded from the trial. Peripheral blood for TCR sequencing was drawn from every dose cohort at baseline, at cycle 4 day 1 and at cycle 7 day 1. Samples were obtained from an open-label, multicenter, first-in-human phase I dose-escalation trial of ivuxolimab. Adults with locally advanced or metastatic head and neck squamous cell, hepatocellular, melanoma or renal cell carcinoma were enrolled in the trial. Before TCR sequencing, CD4+ T cells and CD8+ T cells were sorted from peripheral blood as separate populations.

Genomic DNA was extracted from sorted cells for sequencing of the TCRbeta CDR3 region. The immunoSEQ Assay was used for sequencing of TCRbeta CDR3 regions. The immuneACCESS repertoire file appears here via TCRdb, limited to in-frame rearrangements. These files lack a portion of the clones; in checked studies, under half of the deficit traces to unresolved V genes, and the cause of the others is not known. Counted in this sample were 55,000 to 75,000 clones; approximately 86% of them appeared once. The ten top clones hold about 1% of the sample. A word on this clone: Its antigen remains unidentified. No quality values exist for individual bases; no much larger clone is one base distant.

This TCR came from an adult with an advanced solid tumor such as melanoma, head and neck, liver or kidney cancer. The sequencing here drew on CD4+ or CD8+ T cells sorted from blood, taken in a trial of the OX40 agonist ivuxolimab. The chain employs TRBV29-1 and TRBJ2-1, with the D call tentatively TRBD1 or TRBD2, each fitting 5 bases. The nucleotides are TGCAGCGCCTTGTTTAGGTTGGGGGACAATGAGCAGTTCTTC. Its protein is CSALFRLGDNEQFF.